This is a list of T cell receptor beta chains from one sample in a study of tissue T cells after allogeneic stem cell transplantation. Assay used: immunoSEQ multiplex PCR; TCRdb lists only in-frame clones, some missing. This sample carries about 26,000 clones, about 90% of them seen once, and the ten largest clones take about 2%. The sample consisted of blood, taken before transplantation. Receptors originate from a male donor at least 60 years old who later had graft-versus-host disease after an allogeneic stem cell transplant. The CDR3 runs from the conserved cysteine through the conserved F or W. D genes are given only for firm matches. Clone sizes are given selectively: once, few, many, or a class where the clone is expanded.

TRBV9	TRBJ2-2	NA	once	TGTGCCAGCAGCGCACCCCGGTGGTTGAACACCGGGGAGCTGTTTTTT	CASSAPRWLNTGELFF
TRBV7-3	TRBJ2-7	NA	few	TGTGCCAGCAGCTTAACCAGCGGAAACTACGAGCAGTACTTC	CASSLTSGNYEQYF
TRBV19	TRBJ1-1	NA	NA	TGTGCCAGTAGTAGAGTACAGACGAACACTGAAGCTTTCTTT	CASSRVQTNTEAFF
TRBV7-3	TRBJ1-2	NA	NA	TGTGCCAGCAGCCTCCCCCATTCGGCCAAAAGTGGATACTACACCTTC	CASSLPHSAKSGYYTF
TRBV5-4	TRBJ2-2	TRBD1	NA	TGTGCCAGCAGCACCCCGGCTCGGACAGGGTTGACCGGGGAGCTGTTTTTT	CASSTPARTGLTGELFF
TRBV15	TRBJ2-7	NA	NA	TGTGCCACCAGCAGAGAGGCGGCGTCTAAAGAGCAGTACTTC	CATSREAASKEQYF
TRBV7-9	TRBJ2-1	NA	NA	TGTGCCAGCAGCAAGCGGACAGGGACTATGGTGGAGGAGCAGTTCTTC	CASSKRTGTMVEEQFF
TRBV19	TRBJ2-3	NA	NA	TGTGCCAGCCTCCGGACCGGGGGCACGGGTACGCAGTATTTT	CASLRTGGTGTQYF
TRBV6-4	TRBJ2-3	TRBD2	NA	TGTGCCAGCAGTACTCGGGGACTAGCAGTGCGAGATACGCAGTATTTT	CASSTRGLAVRDTQYF
TRBV4-1	TRBJ1-2	NA	NA	TGCGCCAGCAGCCAAGAAGCGGGGAAGTATGGCTACACCTTC	CASSQEAGKYGYTF
TRBV4-3	TRBJ2-1	TRBD2	NA	TGCGCCAGCAGCCCCGCCGGACTAGCGGGAGGGCCCTCTAGGTACAATGAGCAGTTCTTC	CASSPAGLAGGPSRYNEQFF
TRBV6-5	TRBJ2-2	NA	NA	TGTGCCAGCAGCCGCTGGGGGAACACCGGGGAGCTGTTTTTT	CASSRWGNTGELFF
TRBV2	TRBJ2-2	NA	NA	TGTGCCAGCAGCGAACAGGGACCCGGGGAGCTGTTTTTT	CASSEQGPGELFF
TRBV6-4	TRBJ2-2	NA	NA	TGTGCCAGCAGGGTGCAGGGTCACACCGGGGAGCTGTTTTTT	CASRVQGHTGELFF
TRBV24-1	TRBJ2-3	TRBD1	NA	TGTGCCACCAGTGACTCGGGACAGGGCACAGATACGCAGTATTTT	CATSDSGQGTDTQYF
TRBV4-1	TRBJ1-4	NA	NA	TGCGCCAGCAGCCAGAACCGGGACGAAAAACTGTTTTTT	CASSQNRDEKLFF
TRBV2	TRBJ2-7	TRBD1	NA	TGTGCCAGCATCCGGGACAGATCAATCTACGAGCAGTACTTC	CASIRDRSIYEQYF
TRBV10-3	TRBJ1-2	TRBD1	NA	TGTGCCATCAGTGAGGCGACAGGGATGAAAGATTTGTTTTATGGCTACACCTTC	CAISEATGMKDLFYGYTF
TRBV3-1/TRBV3-2	TRBJ2-7	TRBD2	NA	TGTGCCAGCAGCCCGAATAGCGGGAGTGTTGGGGAGCAGTACTTC	CASSPNSGSVGEQYF
TRBV28	TRBJ1-6	NA	NA	TGTGCCAGCACCAGTGGCCCGGGACGGGGTGATTCACCCCTCCACTTT	CASTSGPGRGDSPLHF
TRBV24-1	TRBJ1-5	NA	NA	TGTGCCACCAGCGGGCGGGAGGTTCGTGGCAATCAGCCCCAGCATTTT	CATSGREVRGNQPQHF
TRBV6-2/TRBV6-3	TRBJ2-1	NA	NA	TGTGCCAGCAGTTACTCGGTAAATGAGCAGTTCTTC	CASSYSVNEQFF
TRBV7-2	TRBJ1-2	NA	NA	TGTGCCAGCAGCTTAGCGGTGGGCTACACCTTC	CASSLAVGYTF
TRBV15	TRBJ2-7	TRBD2	NA	TGTGCCACCAGCAGAGATCCCAGCGGGGGCCCCTCCTACGAGCAGTACTTC	CATSRDPSGGPSYEQYF
TRBV30	TRBJ1-6	NA	NA	TGTGCCTGGACCTACAGGGTCCCCCAAAGTTCACCCCTCCACTTT	CAWTYRVPQSSPLHF
TRBV28	TRBJ2-2	TRBD2	NA	TGTGCCAGCACCTCGACGTGGGCGGGAGGGTTAACCGGGGAGCTGTTTTTT	CASTSTWAGGLTGELFF
TRBV5-1	TRBJ1-2	TRBD1	once	TGCGCCAGCAGCCTACAACAGGGGGCACCCTATGGCTACACCTTC	CASSLQQGAPYGYTF
TRBV12-1	TRBJ2-3	NA	NA	TGTGCCAGCAGCTTGACCAAGCGGACTAGCGGGCCACGGAATACGCAGTATTTT	CASSLTKRTSGPRNTQYF